This T cell receptor beta chain stems from a study of T cells in Graves' hyperthyroidism and ophthalmopathy. The authors deemed Graves' hyperthyroidism stable absent ophthalmopathy progression within 18 months. This clonotype has only a few counts. The germline V gene has CDR1 SGHTA and CDR2 FQGTGA. The CDR3 covers 15 residues. V lost 5 bases to trimming and J lost 4 bases; unmatched junction nucleotides: 2. Amplification of TCR beta CDR3 regions was performed using RNA transcripts as template. HTBI primers drove first-round RT-PCR of the TCR CDR3. TCRdb re-called the multiplex PCR reads through MiXCR, storing one row per CDR3 protein. Here the sample spans 450,000 to 700,000 distinct CDR3 sequences, roughly 46% being singletons.

The sequenced sample was peripheral blood or thyroid tissue (not recorded which). This sequence originates from a woman under 30 with Graves' hyperthyroidism. V usage is TRBV7-3 and J usage is TRBJ2-1; 13 nucleotides match TRBD2. CDR3 nucleotide sequence: TGTGCCAGCAGCGAGGGACTAGCGGGGTACAATGAGCAGTTCTTC. Its translation is CASSEGLAGYNEQFF.